The 5 T cell receptor beta chains given below trace back to one sample, sequenced in a study of shared clonotypes between healthy human individuals. Profiled with immunoSEQ multiplex PCR; TCRdb holds only in-frame clones, not every one. The top ten clones hold 0.36% of a sample with 2 million to 3 million clones, approximately 94% of them seen once. Sequencing used naive CD4+ T cells from PBMCs. Subset reported: CD45RA+ positively selected. Receptor source: a man aged 18 to 29 in good health. Some clones in this sample may be carry-over from other donors' samples.

The V and J genes are TRBV15 and TRBJ1-1; D is perhaps TRBD1 (5 bases). The V end was cut by 4 bases, the J end by 1 base, with 7 bases between. CDR3 length: 13 residues. Germline V gene lookup returns CDR1 LNHNV and CDR2 YYDKDF (reference sequence). In DNA form, the CDR3 reads TGTGCCACCAGCAACGGGGGGAACACTGAAGCTTTCTTT. This encodes CATSNGGNTEAFF.

This chain uses TRBV7-2 with TRBJ1-1; tentative D call: TRBD1 (5 bases). Deletions cut 5 bases from V and 0 bases from J, with 16 bases between. This CDR3 contains 16 residues. Per germline, CDR1 SGHTA and CDR2 FQGNSA. This chain's CDR3 is CASSRGGTALNTEAFF. The CDR3 nucleotides are TGTGCCAGCAGCCGCGGGGGGACTGCGCTGAACACTGAAGCTTTCTTT.

CDR3 in DNA: TGTGCCAGCAGCACTAGGGGGCCTAGCTTTACCTACGAGCAGTACTTC. It yields the protein CASSTRGPSFTYEQYF. V gene TRBV21-1 combines with J gene TRBJ2-7; the table's D call of TRBD1 was not tested on the DNA. TRBV21-1 constitutes a pseudogene. CDR3 length: 16 residues.

The chain uses TRBV7-2 and TRBJ1-3; 8 nucleotides align to TRBD1. V lost 2 bases, J lost 7 bases, and 7 bases stayed unmatched. This CDR3 has 15 residues. CDR1 SGHTA and CDR2 FQGNSA come from the germline V gene. The CDR3 DNA is TGTGCCAGCAGCTTAAATTCGGGACAGGAGAACACCATATATTTT. As protein: CASSLNSGQENTIYF.

This clone has a single count. Additional DNA sequences in this sample encode the identical CDR3. The rearrangement joins TRBV9 to TRBJ2-2; D not certain. The CDR3 extends over 13 amino acids. With 0 bases removed from V and 6 bases from J, the gap between germline ends came to 6 bases. Germline V gene data show CDR1 as SGDLS and CDR2 as YYNGEE. CDR3 coding DNA: TGTGCCAGCAGCGTAGGGGGATCCGGGGAGCTGTTTTTT. It yields the protein CASSVGGSGELFF.